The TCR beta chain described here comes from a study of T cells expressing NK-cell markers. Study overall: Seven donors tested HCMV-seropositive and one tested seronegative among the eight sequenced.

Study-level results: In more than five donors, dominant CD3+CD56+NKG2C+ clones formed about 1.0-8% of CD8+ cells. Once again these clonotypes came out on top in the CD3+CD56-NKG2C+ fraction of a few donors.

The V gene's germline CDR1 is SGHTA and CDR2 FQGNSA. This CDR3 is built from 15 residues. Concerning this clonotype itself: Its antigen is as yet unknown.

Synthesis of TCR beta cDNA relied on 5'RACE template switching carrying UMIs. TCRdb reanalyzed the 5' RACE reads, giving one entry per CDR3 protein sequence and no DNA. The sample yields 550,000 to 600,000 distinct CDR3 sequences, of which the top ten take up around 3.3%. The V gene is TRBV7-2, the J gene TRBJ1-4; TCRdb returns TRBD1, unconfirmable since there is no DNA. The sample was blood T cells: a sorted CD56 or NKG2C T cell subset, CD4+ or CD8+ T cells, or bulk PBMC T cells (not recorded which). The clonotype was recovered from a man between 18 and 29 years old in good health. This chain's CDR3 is CASSSNLGAYEKLFF.